This TCR beta chain was captured by sequencing in a study of T-cell memory formation after mild COVID-19 listed by TCRdb under 2021. For context, the study as a whole: TCR sequence clusters from the two donors were largely donor specific. In two donors, T-cell clones that expanded and contracted after mild COVID-19 were followed by sequencing TCRalpha and TCRbeta repertoires longitudinally. Two young, previously healthy adult volunteers, one female and one male, were included in the cohort. Study-wide findings and limitations: The study included only a couple of mild cases, and larger cohorts that include severe cases with pre-infection samples were judged to be necessary. Balanced CD4/CD8 phenotypes were observed for clones contracting from day 15 to 85, whereas a bias towards CD4+ was observed for a second wave of clones expanding from day 15 to 37. The detection of some responding clones in pre-infection memory suggests that pre-existing cross-reactive memory T cells joined the SARS-CoV-2 response. Contracting CD4+ clones were found mainly in CM and EM memory subsets, while CD8+ clones were enriched in EMRA. SARS-CoV-2 specificity of the second-wave clones peaking on day 37 was not confirmed.

As to this clonotype: Its target antigen remains unknown. No quality values exist for individual bases; no much larger clone is one base distant.

TCRdb shows the sequencer as Illumina NovaSeq 6000. cDNA libraries for TCRalpha and TCRbeta were prepared by 5'RACE using constant-segment primers, with sample barcodes and unique molecular identifiers added. RNA was extracted from every sample with Trizol reagent. Libraries were amplified in two PCR steps, with a second sample barcode and Illumina TruSeq adapters added in the second step. Sequencing of libraries was performed on an Illumina NovaSeq with 2 x 150 bp paired-end reads. The original methods were these. With migec v1.2.7, reads were demultiplexed and then collapsed into UMI-guided consensus sequences. Using mixcr v2.1.11, UMI consensuses were aligned to TRA and TRB V and J templates and then assembled into clonotypes. A clonotype was counted as expanded or contracted only if both edgeR and NoisET called the change significant, with noise models trained on biological replicates. For edgeR calls, the cutoffs were a false discovery rate-adjusted p below 0.01 and a log2 fold-change threshold of 1. As an exploratory analysis of dynamics, PCA with hierarchical clustering was applied to max-normalized trajectories of the 1000 most abundant clonotypes. The CD4 or CD8 phenotype of responding clones was assigned using the separately sequenced CD4+ and CD8+ repertoires. The raw public reads went through TCRdb reprocessing: fastp at Q25, MiXCR clone calling, in-frame beta chains kept. CDR3 protein duplicates are merged, each entry listing the most common genes and DNA. TCRdb's processing, not the study's, gives the V and J calls here. The sample profile shows more than 300,000 distinct CDR3 sequences; roughly an eighth of them were found once. The ten largest clones take up 21% of the sample.

According to the germline V gene, CDR1 reads KGHSH and CDR2 reads LQKENI. The junction shows trimming of 4 bases on V and 6 bases on J, and the gene matches do not reach 15 bases of it. The cysteine opens and the phenylalanine closes a CDR3 of 17 amino acids. Only CDR3 DNA is held: 51 bases, read in frame from base 1. Ficoll-Paque density gradient centrifugation was the method used to isolate PBMCs. Source material: PBMCs or a T cell subset sorted from them (not recorded which). The chain uses TRBV18 and TRBJ1-5; TRBD1 matches 7 bases in the middle. The clonotype originates from a man aged 18 to 35 who had mild COVID-19 (a few samples of this study predate the infection). The sample titles of this study are shuffled in the database, so cell type and time point are left out; the donor was told from shared clones. The DNA is TGTGCCAGCTCACGAATACAACCTACAGGGGAGGGTCAGCCCCAGCATTTT. Translated, it gives CASSRIQPTGEGQPQHF.